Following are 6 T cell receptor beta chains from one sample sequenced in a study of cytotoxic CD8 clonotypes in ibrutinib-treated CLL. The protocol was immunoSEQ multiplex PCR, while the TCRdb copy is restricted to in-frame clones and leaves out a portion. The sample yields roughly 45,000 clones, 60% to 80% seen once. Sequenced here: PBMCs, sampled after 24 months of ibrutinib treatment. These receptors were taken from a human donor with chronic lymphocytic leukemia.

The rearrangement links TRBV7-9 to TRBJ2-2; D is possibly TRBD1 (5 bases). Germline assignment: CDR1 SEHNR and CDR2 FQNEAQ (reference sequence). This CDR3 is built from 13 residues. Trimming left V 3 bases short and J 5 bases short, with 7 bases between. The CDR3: CASSFKGTGELFF. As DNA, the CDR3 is TGTGCCAGCAGCTTTAAGGGGACCGGGGAGCTGTTTTTT.

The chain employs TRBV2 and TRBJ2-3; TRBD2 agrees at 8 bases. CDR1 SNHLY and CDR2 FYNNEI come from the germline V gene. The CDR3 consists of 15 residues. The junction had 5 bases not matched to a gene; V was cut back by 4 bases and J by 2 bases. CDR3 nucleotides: TGTGCCAGCAGTGTTCGGACTAGCCACACAGATACGCAGTATTTT. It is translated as CASSVRTSHTDTQYF.

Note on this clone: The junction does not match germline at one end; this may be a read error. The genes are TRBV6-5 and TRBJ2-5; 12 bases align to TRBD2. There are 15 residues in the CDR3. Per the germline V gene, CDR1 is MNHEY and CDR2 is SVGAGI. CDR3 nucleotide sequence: TGTGCCAGCAGCTACTCGGGACTAGCGGGAGAGACCCAGTACTTC. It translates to CASSYSGLAGETQYF.

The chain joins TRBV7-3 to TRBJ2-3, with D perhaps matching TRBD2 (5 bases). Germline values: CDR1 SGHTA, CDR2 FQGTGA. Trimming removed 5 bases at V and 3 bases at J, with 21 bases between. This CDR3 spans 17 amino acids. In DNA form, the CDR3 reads TGTGCCAGCAGCCTGGCCCCTACTAGTTCCGGTACAGATACGCAGTATTTT. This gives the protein CASSLAPTSSGTDTQYF. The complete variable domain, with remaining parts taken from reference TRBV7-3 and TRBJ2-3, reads GAGVSQTPSNKVTEKGKYVELRCDPISGHTALYWYRQSLGQGPEFLIYFQGTGAADDSGLPNDRFFAVRPEGSVSTLKIQRTERGDSAVYLCASSLAPTSSGTDTQYFGPGTRLTVL.

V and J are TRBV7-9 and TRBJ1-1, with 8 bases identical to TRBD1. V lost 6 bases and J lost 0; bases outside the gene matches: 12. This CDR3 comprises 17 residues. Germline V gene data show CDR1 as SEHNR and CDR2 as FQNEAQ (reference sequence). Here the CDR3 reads CASSLGQGRSLNTEAFF. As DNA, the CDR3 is TGTGCCAGCAGTCTCGGACAGGGCCGCTCTCTGAACACTGAAGCTTTCTTT. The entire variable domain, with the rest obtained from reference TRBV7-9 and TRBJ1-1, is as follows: DTGVSQNPRHKITKRGQNVTFRCDPISEHNRLYWYRQTLGQGPEFLTYFQNEAQLEKSRLLSDRFSAERPKGSFSTLEIQRTEQGDSAMYLCASSLGQGRSLNTEAFFGQGTRLTVV.

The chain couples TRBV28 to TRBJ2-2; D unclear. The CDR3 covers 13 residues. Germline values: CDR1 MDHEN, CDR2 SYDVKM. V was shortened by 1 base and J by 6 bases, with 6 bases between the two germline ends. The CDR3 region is CASSLFRAGELFF. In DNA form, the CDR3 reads TGTGCCAGCAGTTTATTTAGGGCCGGGGAGCTGTTTTTT. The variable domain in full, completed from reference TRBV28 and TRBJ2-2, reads DVKVTQSSRYLVKRTGEKVFLECVQDMDHENMFWYRQDPGLGLRLIYFSYDVKMKEKGDIPEGYSVSREKKERFSLILESASTNQTSMYLCASSLFRAGELFFGEGSRLTVL.